The text below deals with one T cell receptor beta chain. This specimen belongs to a study of technical replicates of blood from several donors. Profiled with immunoSEQ multiplex PCR; TCRdb holds only in-frame clones, not every one. The top ten hold under 0.5% of the sample, which has some 82,000 clones, 90% to 95% seen once. The ends lost 3 bases at V and 6 bases at J; junction bases unmatched: 7. Germline CDR1 SQVTM, CDR2 ANQGSEA. CDR3 length: 13 residues. Sequencing was performed on T cells isolated from PBMCs. V usage is TRBV29-1 and J usage is TRBJ2-7, with 8 bases matching TRBD1. This receptor was taken from a human donor in good health. The CDR3 region has the DNA TGCAGCGTTGATTACGGACAGGGATTCGAGCAGTACTTC. Translating gives CSVDYGQGFEQYF.